This T cell receptor (beta chain) appears in the sequencing data of a study of monozygotic twins with inflammatory bowel disease. Broader study findings: Neither one strong signal nor one clonotype associated with IBD was supported.

No DNA is given; TCRdb re-called the 5' RACE reads and lists each CDR3 protein once. Across hundreds of thousands of distinct CDR3 sequences, the top ten clones capture more than 4.5% of the sample. Researchers isolated total RNA from whole blood without sorting T cells. On this clonotype itself: Its antigen is not identified.

The germline V gene encodes CDR1 SGHRS and CDR2 YFSETQ. CDR3 length: 16 residues. J is TRBJ2-7 and V is TRBV5-1; TCRdb picks TRBD2, but there is no DNA to check that call. The sequence derives from a human donor with ulcerative colitis or Crohn's disease, or a healthy co-twin of an affected twin (not recorded which). The sequenced sample consisted of blood. The CDR3 spells CASSDRGTSGDGEQYF.